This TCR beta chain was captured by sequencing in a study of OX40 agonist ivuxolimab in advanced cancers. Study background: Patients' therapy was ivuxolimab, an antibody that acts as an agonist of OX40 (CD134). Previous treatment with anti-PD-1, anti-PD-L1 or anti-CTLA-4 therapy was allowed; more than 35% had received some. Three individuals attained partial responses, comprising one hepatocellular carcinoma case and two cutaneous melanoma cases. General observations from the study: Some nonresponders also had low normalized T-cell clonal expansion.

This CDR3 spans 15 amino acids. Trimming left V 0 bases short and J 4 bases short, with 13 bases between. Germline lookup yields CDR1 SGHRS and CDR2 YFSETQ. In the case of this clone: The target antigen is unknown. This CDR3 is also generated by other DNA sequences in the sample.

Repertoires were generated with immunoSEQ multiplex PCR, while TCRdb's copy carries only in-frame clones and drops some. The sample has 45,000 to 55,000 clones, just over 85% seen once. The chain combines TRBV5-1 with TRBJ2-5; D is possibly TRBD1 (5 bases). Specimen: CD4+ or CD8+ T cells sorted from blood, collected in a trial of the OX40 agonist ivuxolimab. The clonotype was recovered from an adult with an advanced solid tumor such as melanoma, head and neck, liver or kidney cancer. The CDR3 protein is CASSLAQGARETQYF. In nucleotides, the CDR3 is TGCGCCAGCAGCTTGGCCCAAGGGGCTCGAGAGACCCAGTACTTC.